A single sample is the source of the 14 T cell receptor beta chains below, sequenced in a study of CD8 T cells in ankylosing spondylitis (dated by TCRdb to about 2017). General conclusions and limits of the study: Blood from ankylosing spondylitis patients appeared to be characterized by a TCR beta motif composed of about eight highly homologous amino acid variants.

These receptors have no known antigen. Libraries were constructed by 5' RACE. The sequencer was an Illumina HiSeq 2500. TCRdb redid the processing of the public reads, applying fastp at Q25 and MiXCR, and retained in-frame beta chains. Rows are combined by CDR3 protein, so each entry shows the most common genes and DNA. The sample yields approximately 500,000 distinct CDR3 sequences; approximately 12% were counted once. The ten largest clones take up approximately 6.3% of the sample. Specimen: blood, either unsorted or a sorted T cell fraction (not recorded which). The receptors come from a male donor with ankylosing spondylitis.

The chain is built from TRBV6-1 and TRBJ2-2, with 9 bases aligning to TRBD1. Germline assignment: CDR1 MNHNS and CDR2 SASEGT. The CDR3 totals 15 residues. The V and J ends lost 6 bases and 4 bases, in that order; junction bases with no gene match: 6. The CDR3 DNA reads TGTGCCAGCAGCCCGACAGGGGGGATCACCGGGGAGCTGTTTTTT. Its protein is CASSPTGGITGELFF.

This clonotype was detected only a few times. The rearrangement joins TRBV29-1 to TRBJ2-3; a weak D match, TRBD1 (6 bases). Germline V gene lookup returns CDR1 SQVTM and CDR2 ANQGSEA. The CDR3 length is 14 residues. V was pared by 2 bases and J by 2 bases, with 11 bases between. CDR3 residues: CSVERWTVTDTQYF. For the CDR3, the DNA is TGCAGCGTTGAAAGGTGGACAGTCACAGATACGCAGTATTTT.

In its sample, this clonotype was seen many times. This sequence joins TRBV29-1 and TRBJ1-1, with D hard to call. Trimming cost V 7 bases and J 10 bases, with 16 bases left between them. CDR1 is SQVTM, CDR2 ANQGSEA, per germline. This CDR3 has 11 residues. The CDR3 spells CSAQRSGGAFF. CDR3 DNA: TGCAGCGCCCAAAGGTCAGGCGGAGCTTTCTTT.

This clonotype appeared a few times. The rearrangement uses TRBV29-1 and TRBJ2-5, with TRBD1 identical over 9 bases. CDR3 size: 13 residues. Germline V gene sequence: CDR1 SQVTM, CDR2 ANQGSEA. After removal of 7 bases from V and 4 bases from J, the junction contained 7 bases not matched to a gene. The CDR3 DNA is TGCAGCGGTGGAACAGGGGGCAGAGAGACCCAGTACTTC. Its translation is CSGGTGGRETQYF.

The chain has TRBV11-2 and TRBJ2-7, with TRBD1 matching 9 bases. This CDR3 has 15 residues. CDR1 is SGHAT, CDR2 FQNNGV, per germline. V lost 1 base and J lost 6; bases outside the gene matches: 7. The CDR3 nucleotides are TGTGCCAGCAGCTTAGTTGGACAGGGGCATCTCGAGCAGTACTTC. This gives the protein CASSLVGQGHLEQYF. The whole variable domain, remainder taken from reference TRBV11-2 and TRBJ2-7, is EAGVAQSPRYKIIEKRQSVAFWCNPISGHATLYWYQQILGQGPKLLIQFQNNGVVDDSQLPKDRFSAERLKGVDSTLKIQPAKLEDSAVYLCASSLVGQGHLEQYFGPGTRLTVT.

The chain couples TRBV20-1 to TRBJ1-5, with TRBD1 matching 8 bases. CDR3 size: 16 residues. J gave up 3 bases and V 5 bases, and 12 bases lay outside the gene matches. Germline V lookup: CDR1 DFQATT, CDR2 SNEGSKA (reference sequence). The CDR3 DNA sequence: TGCAGTGCTTGCGCGCAGGGGGCCCCTGTCAATCAGCCCCAGCATTTT. It translates to CSACAQGAPVNQPQHF.

This clonotype was seen more than once but under ten times. The CDR3 is CASSQEVTQRTYNEQFF. The CDR3 DNA sequence: TGTGCCAGCAGCCAAGAAGTTACCCAGCGGACCTACAATGAGCAGTTCTTC. This chain connects TRBV4-2 to TRBJ2-1, with D possibly TRBD2 on 5 matching bases. Deletions cut 0 bases from V and 2 bases from J, with 14 bases between. The germline V gene encodes CDR1 LGHNA and CDR2 YNFKEQ. The length of the CDR3 is 17 residues.

The rearrangement uses TRBV20-1 and TRBJ2-4, with 8 bases identical to TRBD2. J was trimmed by 0 bases and V by 6 bases; bases with no gene match: 10. CDR1 and CDR2 from the germline V gene are DFQATT and SNEGSKA (reference sequence). This CDR3 contains 16 residues. The CDR3, as DNA: TGCAGTGCCTCTCGGGGGGGACTCCTAGCCAAAAACATTCAGTACTTC. Protein sequence: CSASRGGLLAKNIQYF.

This clonotype was counted a few times. The chain has TRBV10-2 and TRBJ1-4; D unclear. Germline V gene data show CDR1 as WSHSY and CDR2 as SAAADI. The V end was cut by 0 bases, the J end by 8 bases, with 13 bases between. This CDR3 has 15 amino acids. The CDR3 nucleotides are TGCGCCAGCAGTGAGTCGGGAGTTCAAGGCGAAAAACTGTTTTTT. Encoded protein: CASSESGVQGEKLFF.

V gene TRBV6-5 combines with J gene TRBJ1-1; the D is unclear. This CDR3 is 14 amino acids long. Germline values: CDR1 MNHEY, CDR2 SVGAGI. Trimming stripped 1 base from V and 1 base from J, with 7 bases between. The CDR3 protein is CASSYLTTNTEAFF. Here the CDR3 DNA reads TGTGCCAGCAGTTACTTAACCACGAACACTGAAGCTTTCTTT.

This clonotype was picked up many times. The V call is TRBV2, the J call TRBJ2-1, with TRBD2 matching 12 bases. This CDR3 is 14 amino acids long. Germline V gene lookup returns CDR1 SNHLY and CDR2 FYNNEI. V shed 1 base, J shed 13 bases, and the junction held 5 bases outside the gene matches. The CDR3 region is CASSEGLAGVRQFF. Here the CDR3 DNA reads TGTGCCAGCAGTGAAGGACTAGCGGGAGTTCGTCAGTTCTTC.

V gene TRBV20-1 combines with J gene TRBJ2-6; TRBD1 aligns across 7 bases. V shed 5 bases, J shed 0 bases, and the junction held 1 base outside the gene matches. This CDR3 is 14 amino acids long. CDR1 is DFQATT, CDR2 SNEGSKA, per germline (reference sequence). CDR3: CSAHRGSGANVLTF. DNA for the CDR3: TGCAGTGCTCACAGGGGCTCTGGGGCCAACGTCCTGACTTTC.

The CDR3 sequence is CSARDGDRSSGNTIYF. The CDR3 DNA reads TGCAGTGCTAGAGATGGGGACAGGAGCTCTGGAAACACCATATATTTT. The chain carries TRBV20-1 and TRBJ1-3, with TRBD1 matching over 8 bases. The J segment lost 0 bases and the V segment lost 0 bases, leaving 4 bases of the junction unmatched. Germline V gene sequence: CDR1 DFQATT, CDR2 SNEGSKA (reference sequence). The CDR3 loop spans 16 amino acids.

A few counts support this clonotype. V usage is TRBV5-1 and J usage is TRBJ1-4; D ambiguous. Germline CDR1 and CDR2: SGHRS and YFSETQ. Deletions cut 5 bases from V and 6 bases from J, with 17 bases between. This CDR3 is built from 15 residues. CDR3 loop: CASRPGPFNDEKLFF. In DNA, the CDR3 is TGCGCCAGCAGACCCGGACCCTTTAATGATGAAAAACTGTTTTTT.